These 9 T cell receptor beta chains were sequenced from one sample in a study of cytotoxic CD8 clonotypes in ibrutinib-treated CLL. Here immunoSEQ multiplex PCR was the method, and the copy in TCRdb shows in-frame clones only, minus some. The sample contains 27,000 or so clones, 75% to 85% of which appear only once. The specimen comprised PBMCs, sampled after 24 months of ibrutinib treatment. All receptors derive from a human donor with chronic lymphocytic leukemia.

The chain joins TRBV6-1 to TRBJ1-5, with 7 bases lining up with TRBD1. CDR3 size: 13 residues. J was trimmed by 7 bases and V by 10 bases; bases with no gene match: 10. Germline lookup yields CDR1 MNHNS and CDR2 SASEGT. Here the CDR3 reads CATYDRAWQPQHF. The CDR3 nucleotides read TGTGCCACCTACGACAGGGCCTGGCAGCCCCAGCATTTT.

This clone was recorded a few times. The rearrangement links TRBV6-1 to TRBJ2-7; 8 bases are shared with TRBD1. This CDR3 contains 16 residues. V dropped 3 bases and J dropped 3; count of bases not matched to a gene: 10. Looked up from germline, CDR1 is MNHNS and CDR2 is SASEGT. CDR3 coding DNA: TGTGCCAGCAGTGACCCCGGACAGGGCGCGGGCTACGAGCAGTACTTC. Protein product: CASSDPGQGAGYEQYF.

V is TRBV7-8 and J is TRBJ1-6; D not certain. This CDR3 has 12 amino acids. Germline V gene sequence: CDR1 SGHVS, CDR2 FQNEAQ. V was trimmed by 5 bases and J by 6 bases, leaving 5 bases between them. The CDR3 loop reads CASSLPNSPLHF. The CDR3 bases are TGTGCCAGCAGCCTCCCTAATTCACCCCTCCACTTT.

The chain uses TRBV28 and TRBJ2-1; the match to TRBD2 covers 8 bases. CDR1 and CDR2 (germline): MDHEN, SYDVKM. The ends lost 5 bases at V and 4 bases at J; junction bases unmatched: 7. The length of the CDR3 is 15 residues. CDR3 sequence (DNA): TGTGCCAGCAGTCTGAAGCGGGGGACGTACAATGAGCAGTTCTTC. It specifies CASSLKRGTYNEQFF.

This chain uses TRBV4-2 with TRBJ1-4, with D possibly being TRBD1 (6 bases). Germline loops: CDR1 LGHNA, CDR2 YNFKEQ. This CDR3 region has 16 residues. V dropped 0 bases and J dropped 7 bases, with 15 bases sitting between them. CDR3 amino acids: CASSQEGAGAGEKLFF. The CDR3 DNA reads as TGTGCCAGCAGCCAAGAAGGGGCAGGGGCGGGTGAAAAACTGTTTTTT.

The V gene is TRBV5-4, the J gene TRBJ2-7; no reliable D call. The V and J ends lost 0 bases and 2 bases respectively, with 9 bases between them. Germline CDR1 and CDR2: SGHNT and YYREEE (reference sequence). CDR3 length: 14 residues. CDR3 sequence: CASSLGHTTYEQYF. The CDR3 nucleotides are TGTGCCAGCAGCTTGGGACATACGACCTACGAGCAGTACTTC.

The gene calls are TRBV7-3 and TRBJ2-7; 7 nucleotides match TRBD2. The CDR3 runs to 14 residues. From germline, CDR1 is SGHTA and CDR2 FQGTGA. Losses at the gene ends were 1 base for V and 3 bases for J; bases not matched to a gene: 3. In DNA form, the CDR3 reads TGTGCCAGCAGCTTAAGTGGGGGGGTCTACGAGCAGTACTTC. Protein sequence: CASSLSGGVYEQYF.

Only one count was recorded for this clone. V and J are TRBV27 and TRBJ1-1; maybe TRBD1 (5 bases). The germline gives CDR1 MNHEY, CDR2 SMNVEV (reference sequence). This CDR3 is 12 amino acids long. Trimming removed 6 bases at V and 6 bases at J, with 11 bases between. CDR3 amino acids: CASRPGFAEAFF. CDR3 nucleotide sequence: TGTGCCAGCAGACCAGGGTTTGCTGAAGCTTTCTTT.

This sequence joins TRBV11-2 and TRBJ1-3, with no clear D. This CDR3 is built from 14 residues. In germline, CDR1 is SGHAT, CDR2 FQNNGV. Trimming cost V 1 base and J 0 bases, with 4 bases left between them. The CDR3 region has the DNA TGTGCCAGCAGCTTAGTGGTCTCTGGAAACACCATATATTTT. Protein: CASSLVVSGNTIYF. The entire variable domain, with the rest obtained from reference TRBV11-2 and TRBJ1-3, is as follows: EAGVAQSPRYKIIEKRQSVAFWCNPISGHATLYWYQQILGQGPKLLIQFQNNGVVDDSQLPKDRFSAERLKGVDSTLKIQPAKLEDSAVYLCASSLVVSGNTIYFGEGSWLTVV.